The 27 T cell receptor beta chains presented below share a single source sample, sequenced in a study of cytomegalovirus exposure and HLA in healthy donors. The PCR contained 60 Vbeta and 13 Jbeta primers. The method was immunoSEQ multiplex PCR; TCRdb's version includes in-frame clones alone and lacks a portion of them. The sample consists of 100,000 to 150,000 clones, 75% to 85% of them appearing once. The sequenced material came from PBMCs. The receptors stem from a woman between 35 and 50 years old in good health and CMV-seronegative.

The chain joins TRBV4-1 to TRBJ2-2; the D is unclear. Trimming pared 1 base from V and 5 bases from J, leaving 14 bases between. CDR3 length equals 16 residues. The germline gives CDR1 MGHRA, CDR2 YSYEKL. The CDR3 reads CASSQVFPFQTGELFF. DNA of the CDR3: TGCGCCAGCAGCCAAGTCTTTCCCTTTCAGACCGGGGAGCTGTTTTTT.

The chain links TRBV15 to TRBJ2-7; no reliable D call. This CDR3 has 13 residues. Trimming removed 0 bases from V and 6 bases from J, with 9 bases in between. Germline CDR1 and CDR2: LNHNV and YYDKDF (reference sequence). The CDR3 DNA sequence: TGTGCCACCAGCAGAGATGGTACTTCCGAGCAGTACTTC. Its translation is CATSRDGTSEQYF. Full variable domain (remainder filled in from reference TRBV15 and TRBJ2-7): DAMVIQNPRYQVTQFGKPVTLSCSQTLNHNVMYWYQQKSSQAPKLLFHYYDKDFNNEADTPDNFQSRRPNTSFCFLDIRSPGLGDTAMYLCATSRDGTSEQYFGPGTRLTVT.

The J gene is TRBJ2-2, the V gene TRBV7-6; 9 bases map to TRBD2. The J segment lost 7 bases and the V segment lost 1 base, leaving 10 bases of the junction unmatched. CDR3 length equals 17 residues. CDR1 SGHVS and CDR2 FNYEAQ come from the germline V gene. As DNA, the CDR3 is TGTGCCAGCAGCTTAGAGAGTAGCGGGAGTTTGGTCGGGGAGCTGTTTTTT. This translates into CASSLESSGSLVGELFF.

V gene TRBV4-2 combines with J gene TRBJ1-2; a weak D match, TRBD1 (6 bases). Germline CDR1 LGHNA, CDR2 YNFKEQ. V was pared by 1 base and J by 7 bases, with 7 bases between. The CDR3 loop spans 12 amino acids. The CDR3 spells CASSQVQGGYTF. CDR3 sequence (DNA): TGTGCCAGCAGCCAAGTACAGGGTGGCTACACCTTC.

This clone has a single count. This chain connects TRBV7-6 to TRBJ1-6; no clear D. CDR3 length: 13 amino acids. Per the germline V gene, CDR1 is SGHVS and CDR2 is FNYEAQ. V was pared by 5 bases and J by 7 bases, with 9 bases between. The CDR3 bases are TGTGCCAGCAGCGGGGAGATAAATTCACCCCTCCACTTT. It specifies CASSGEINSPLHF.

This clone was seen just once. This chain uses TRBV6-5 with TRBJ2-1, with TRBD2 as a possible D gene (7 bases). The CDR3 is 16 amino acids. Germline CDR1 MNHEY, CDR2 SVGAGI. V was trimmed by 2 bases and J by 0 bases, leaving 11 bases between them. The DNA for the CDR3 is TGTGCCAGCAGTTACGAGGGAGGGGGCTCCTACAATGAGCAGTTCTTC. As protein: CASSYEGGGSYNEQFF.

This CDR3 is CASSYNSGTGVREQYF. CDR3 bases: TGTGCCAGCAGTTATAACTCCGGGACAGGGGTTCGCGAGCAGTACTTC. The chain links TRBV7-9 to TRBJ2-7, with 10 positions matching TRBD1. Germline V gene lookup returns CDR1 SEHNR and CDR2 FQNEAQ (reference sequence). The junction had 14 bases not matched to a gene; V was cut back by 6 bases and J by 6 bases. The CDR3 runs to 16 residues.

This sequence joins TRBV9 and TRBJ2-5; the match to TRBD2 covers 8 bases. This CDR3 comprises 15 residues. Germline V CDR1 and CDR2: SGDLS, YYNGEE. The V gene end was trimmed by 3 bases and the J gene end by 3 bases; junction bases not matched to a gene: 7. DNA for the CDR3: TGTGCCAGCAGCGGTAGCGGGAATAGAAAAGAGACCCAGTACTTC. Translation: CASSGSGNRKETQYF.

V is TRBV4-1 and J is TRBJ2-7, with TRBD2 matching over 10 bases. CDR3 size: 16 residues. Losses at the gene ends were 4 bases for V and 4 bases for J; bases not matched to a gene: 10. CDR1 is MGHRA and CDR2 is YSYEKL in the germline V gene. CDR3 coding DNA: TGCGCCAGCAGCCCGGGACTAGCGAGAGGGGAGTACGAGCAGTACTTC. Its translation is CASSPGLARGEYEQYF.

The chain carries TRBV4-3 and TRBJ2-7; D may be TRBD2 (6 bases). CDR3 size: 17 residues. V was clipped by 0 bases and J by 3 bases, with 18 bases between them. CDR1 and CDR2 (germline): LGHNA, YSLEER. The CDR3 reads CASSQDTAAGPGYEQYF. CDR3 DNA sequence: TGCGCCAGCAGCCAAGACACGGCGGCGGGACCCGGCTACGAGCAGTACTTC.

The chain employs TRBV7-3 and TRBJ1-1; weak D call: TRBD1 (6 bases). The length of the CDR3 is 13 residues. With 3 bases removed from V and 5 bases from J, the gap between germline ends came to 10 bases. From germline, CDR1 is SGHTA and CDR2 FQGTGA. This CDR3 reads CASSFSQGTEAFF. CDR3 sequence (DNA): TGTGCCAGCAGCTTCTCACAGGGAACTGAAGCTTTCTTT.

The chain uses TRBV28 and TRBJ1-1, with D possibly matching TRBD1 (5 bases). The CDR3 has 14 amino acids. Germline-derived CDR1 and CDR2 are MDHEN and SYDVKM. Trimming cost V 7 bases and J 0 bases, with 12 bases left between them. CDR3 residues: CASIRARLNTEAFF. CDR3 coding DNA: TGTGCCAGCATCAGGGCACGGTTGAACACTGAAGCTTTCTTT.

The CDR3 nucleotides are TGCGCCAGCAGCCAAGAACCTTCAAGGGGGACAGACGAGCAGTACTTC. Protein product: CASSQEPSRGTDEQYF. V gene TRBV4-3 combines with J gene TRBJ2-7; TRBD1 agrees at 7 bases. This CDR3 has 16 amino acids. The ends lost 0 bases at V and 5 bases at J; junction bases unmatched: 10. Germline lookup yields CDR1 LGHNA and CDR2 YSLEER.

This rearrangement joins TRBV2 to TRBJ2-1; tentative D call: TRBD2 (6 bases). CDR1 and CDR2 from the germline V gene are SNHLY and FYNNEI. V lost 6 bases and J 6 bases, leaving 12 bases between the germline ends. CDR3 length: 13 amino acids. CDR3 DNA sequence: TGTGCCAGCAGGCGACTAGTTGGCAATGAGCAGTTCTTC. It specifies CASRRLVGNEQFF.

The chain employs TRBV5-8 and TRBJ2-1, with 10 positions matching TRBD1. Germline V lookup: CDR1 SGHTS, CDR2 YDEGEE. CDR3 length: 15 residues. The trim removed 4 bases at V and 9 bases at J, leaving 10 bases unmatched. CDR3 in DNA: TGTGCCAGCAGCGGGCGGACAGGGGGTAATAGTGAGCAGTTCTTC. Its protein product is CASSGRTGGNSEQFF.

This chain connects TRBV5-5 to TRBJ2-7; D perhaps matches TRBD1 (6 bases). Between the trimmed V and J ends, which lost 6 bases and 3 bases, there was a span of 10 bases. CDR3 length equals 12 residues. Germline V gives CDR1 SGHKS, CDR2 YYEKEE (reference sequence). This CDR3 reads CASNGGYYEQYF. As DNA, the CDR3 is TGTGCCAGCAATGGGGGCTACTACGAGCAGTACTTC. Variable domain in full (rest from reference TRBV5-5 and TRBJ2-7): DAGVTQSPTHLIKTRGQQVTLRCSPISGHKSVSWYQQVLGQGPQFIFQYYEKEERGRGNFPDRFSARQFPNYSSELNVNALLLGDSALYLCASNGGYYEQYFGPGTRLTVT.

This clone appeared a single time. The V and J genes are TRBV10-3 and TRBJ1-4; perhaps TRBD1 as D (6 bases). V was pared by 6 bases and J by 7 bases, with 15 bases between. The CDR3 runs 14 residues. CDR1 and CDR2 (germline): ENHRY, SYGVKD. Here the CDR3 DNA reads TGTGCCATCAGCGGACAGTGGTCGGGTGAAAAACTGTTTTTT. This sequence encodes CAISGQWSGEKLFF.

The rearrangement joins TRBV7-9 to TRBJ1-2, with TRBD1 matching over 10 bases. J was trimmed by 8 bases and V by 3 bases; bases with no gene match: 15. CDR3 length equals 17 residues. Per germline, CDR1 SEHNR and CDR2 FQNEAQ (reference sequence). The CDR3 spells CASSFFMLLGTGDGYTF. The CDR3 DNA reads as TGTGCCAGCAGCTTTTTCATGCTACTAGGGACAGGGGACGGCTACACCTTC.

In its sample, this clone was seen once. J is TRBJ1-2 and V is TRBV5-1; tentatively, D is TRBD1 (6 bases). Germline CDR1 and CDR2: SGHRS and YFSETQ. Trimming removed 4 bases from V and 4 bases from J, with 14 bases in between. The CDR3 has 14 residues. The CDR3 is CASSPSGDGYGYTF. The CDR3 nucleotides are TGCGCCAGCAGCCCATCAGGGGACGGCTATGGCTACACCTTC. The entire variable domain, with the rest obtained from reference TRBV5-1 and TRBJ1-2, is as follows: KAGVTQTPRYLIKTRGQQVTLSCSPISGHRSVSWYQQTPGQGLQFLFEYFSETQRNKGNFPGRFSGRQFSNSRSEMNVSTLELGDSALYLCASSPSGDGYGYTFGSGTRLTVV.

The genes are TRBV4-3 and TRBJ2-3; D is possibly TRBD2 (5 bases). Germline CDR1 is LGHNA and CDR2 is YSLEER. This CDR3 region has 17 residues. Trimming took off 4 bases at V and 0 bases at J, with 17 bases between the two ends. The CDR3 is CASSPGLPLSSTDTQYF. The CDR3 DNA reads as TGCGCCAGCAGCCCTGGACTCCCCCTATCTAGCACAGATACGCAGTATTTT.

CDR3 in amino acids: CASSSPQGNTEAFF. In DNA form, the CDR3 reads TGTGCCAGCAGCTCACCACAGGGGAACACTGAAGCTTTCTTT. The V call is TRBV7-9, the J call TRBJ1-1, with D tentatively TRBD1 (6 bases). V lost 4 bases, J lost 1 base, and 10 bases lay in between. The CDR3 has 14 amino acids. Germline V gene data show CDR1 as SEHNR and CDR2 as FQNEAQ (reference sequence).

This clone appeared a single time. The rearrangement joins TRBV15 to TRBJ1-3; D not certain. The germline V gene has CDR1 LNHNV and CDR2 YYDKDF (reference sequence). This CDR3 region has 16 residues. The V gene lost 1 base and the J gene lost 0 bases, with 10 bases spanning the gap. The CDR3 DNA reads TGTGCCACCAGCAGAGCAACCCGAGGCTCTGGAAACACCATATATTTT. Translating it yields CATSRATRGSGNTIYF.

The chain recombines TRBV29-1 with TRBJ2-1; the D gene is possibly TRBD2 (5 bases). With 3 bases removed from V and 0 bases from J, the gap between germline ends came to 9 bases. The CDR3 runs to 14 residues. Germline-derived CDR1 and CDR2 are SQVTM and ANQGSEA. As DNA, the CDR3 is TGCAGCGTTGACGGGGAGAGCTCCTACAATGAGCAGTTCTTC. This sequence encodes CSVDGESSYNEQFF.

This clone was picked up one time. The chain recombines TRBV5-1 with TRBJ2-2; tentative D call: TRBD1 (5 bases). Germline V gene sequence: CDR1 SGHRS, CDR2 YFSETQ. The CDR3 covers 16 residues. V lost 1 base and J lost 5, with 15 bases in between. CDR3 DNA sequence: TGCGCCAGCAGCTTGACCGGCAGGGCCGGGACCGGGGAGCTGTTTTTT. This codes for CASSLTGRAGTGELFF.

The chain couples TRBV19 to TRBJ1-3, with D possibly being TRBD1 (6 bases). CDR1 and CDR2 (germline): LNHDA, SQIVND (reference sequence). The germline V and J ends were trimmed by 3 bases and 4 bases, with 10 bases remaining between them. The CDR3 runs to 14 residues. For the CDR3, the DNA is TGTGCCAGTAGTATTGTCGGGACAGGAAACACCATATATTTT. Amino acids: CASSIVGTGNTIYF.

This rearrangement joins TRBV28 to TRBJ2-7; the match to TRBD1 covers 9 bases. CDR1 is MDHEN and CDR2 is SYDVKM in the germline V gene. The CDR3 has 14 amino acids. V was pared by 3 bases and J by 4 bases, with 4 bases of the junction left unmatched. The CDR3 bases are TGTGCCAGCAGTTTGGGGACAGGGTCTTACGAGCAGTACTTC. Its translation is CASSLGTGSYEQYF.

The chain is built from TRBV7-9 and TRBJ2-3, with TRBD2 matching 7 bases. CDR1 SEHNR and CDR2 FQNEAQ come from the germline V gene (reference sequence). The CDR3 length is 13 residues. V was clipped by 9 bases and J by 2 bases; unmatched bases: 5. CDR3 region: CASLADHTDTQYF. CDR3 sequence (DNA): TGTGCCAGTCTAGCGGACCACACAGATACGCAGTATTTT.